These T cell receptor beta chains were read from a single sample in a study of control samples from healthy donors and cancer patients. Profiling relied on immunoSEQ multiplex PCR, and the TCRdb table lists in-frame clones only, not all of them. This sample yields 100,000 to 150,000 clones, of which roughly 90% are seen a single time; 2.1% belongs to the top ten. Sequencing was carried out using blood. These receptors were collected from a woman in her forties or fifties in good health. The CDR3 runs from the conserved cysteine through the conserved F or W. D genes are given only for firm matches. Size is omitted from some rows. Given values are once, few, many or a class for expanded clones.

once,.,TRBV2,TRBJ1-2,CASSERGTYGYTF,TGTGCCAGCAGTGAGAGAGGGACCTATGGCTACACCTTC
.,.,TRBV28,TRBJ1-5,CASSLRGGRLQPQHF,TGTGCCAGCAGTTTAAGGGGCGGAAGATTGCAGCCCCAGCATTTT
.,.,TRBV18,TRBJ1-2,CASSPSNGYTF,TGTGCCAGCTCACCGTCGAATGGCTACACCTTC
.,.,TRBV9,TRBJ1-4,CASSNQNEVKLFF,TGTGCCAGCAGCAACCAAAATGAAGTAAAACTGTTTTTT
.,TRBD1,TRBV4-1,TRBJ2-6,CASSPWTGRYSGANVLTF,TGCGCCAGCAGCCCCTGGACAGGGAGATACTCTGGGGCCAACGTCCTGACTTTC
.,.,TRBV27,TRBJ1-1,CASSLGQAANTEAFF,TGTGCCAGCAGTTTGGGGCAGGCCGCCAACACTGAAGCTTTCTTT
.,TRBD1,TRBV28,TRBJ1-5,CASSLSDRDDQPQHF,TGTGCCAGCAGTTTATCCGACAGGGACGATCAGCCCCAGCATTTT
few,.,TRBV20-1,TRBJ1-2,CSGQGSYGYTF,TGCAGTGGGCAGGGATCTTATGGCTACACCTTC
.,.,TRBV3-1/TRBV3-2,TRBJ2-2,CASSQVRDLFNGELFF,TGTGCCAGCAGCCAAGTGAGGGATCTATTTAACGGGGAGCTGTTTTTT
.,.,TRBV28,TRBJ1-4,CASSFLGSTNEKLFF,TGTGCCAGCAGTTTCCTGGGGTCAACTAATGAAAAACTGTTTTTT
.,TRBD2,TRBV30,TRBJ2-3,CACGTSGSTSTDTQYF,TGTGCCTGTGGGACTAGCGGGAGTACTAGCACAGATACGCAGTATTTT
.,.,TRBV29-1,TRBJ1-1,CSVGGAEAFF,TGCAGCGTCGGGGGGGCTGAAGCTTTCTTT
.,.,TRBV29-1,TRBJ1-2,CSVEDREGWGYTF,TGCAGCGTTGAAGACAGGGAAGGTTGGGGCTACACCTTC
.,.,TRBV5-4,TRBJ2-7,CASSLGRAVSSYEQYF,TGTGCCAGCAGCTTGGGGAGAGCGGTAAGCTCCTACGAGCAGTACTTC
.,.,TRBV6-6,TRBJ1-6,CASSTWGVGNSPLHF,TGTGCCAGCAGTACCTGGGGGGTAGGTAATTCACCCCTCCACTTT
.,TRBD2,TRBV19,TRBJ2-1,CASSIPGLAGGNEQFF,TGTGCCAGTAGTATACCGGGACTAGCGGGAGGCAATGAGCAGTTCTTC
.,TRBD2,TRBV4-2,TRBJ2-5,CASSQATSGGANQETQYF,TGTGCCAGCAGCCAGGCTACTAGCGGGGGAGCTAATCAAGAGACCCAGTACTTC
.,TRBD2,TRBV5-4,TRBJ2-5,CASSLTSGGAPETQYF,TGTGCCAGCAGCTTAACTAGCGGGGGGGCCCCGGAGACCCAGTACTTC
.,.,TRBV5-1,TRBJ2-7,CASSLGPSDYEQYF,TGCGCCAGCAGCTTGGGCCCTAGCGACTACGAGCAGTACTTC
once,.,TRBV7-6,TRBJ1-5,CASSLDQGQPQHF,TGTGCCAGCAGCTTAGACCAGGGACAGCCCCAGCATTTT
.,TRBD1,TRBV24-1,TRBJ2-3,CATSTGQGAFSDTQYF,TGTGCCACCTCCACTGGACAGGGGGCGTTCTCAGATACGCAGTATTTT
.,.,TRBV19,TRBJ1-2,CASRKPGAPNYGYTF,TGTGCCAGTAGAAAACCGGGGGCGCCTAACTATGGCTACACCTTC
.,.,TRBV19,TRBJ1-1,CASHETLASNTEAFF,TGTGCCAGCCACGAGACACTCGCTTCGAACACTGAAGCTTTCTTT
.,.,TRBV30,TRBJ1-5,CASRTDSNQPQHF,TGTGCCTCTCGGACGGATAGCAATCAGCCCCAGCATTTT
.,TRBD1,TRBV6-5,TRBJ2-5,CASSRGTDQETQYF,TGTGCCAGCAGCCGAGGGACAGATCAAGAGACCCAGTACTTC
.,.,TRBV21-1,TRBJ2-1,CASSKASTGGNEQFF,TGTGCCAGCAGCAAAGCGTCGACAGGGGGCAATGAGCAGTTCTTC
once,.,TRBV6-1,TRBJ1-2,CASSESRDYGYTF,TGTGCCAGCAGTGAGAGCAGGGACTATGGCTACACCTTC
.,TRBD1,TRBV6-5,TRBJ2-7,CASSYAPDRQSYEQYF,TGTGCCAGCAGTTACGCCCCGGACAGGCAGTCCTACGAGCAGTACTTC
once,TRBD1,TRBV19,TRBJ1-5,CATGQGFNQPQHF,TGTGCCACCGGACAGGGTTTCAATCAGCCCCAGCATTTT
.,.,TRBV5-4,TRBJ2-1,CASSRIFGATRGYNEQFF,TGTGCCAGCAGCCGTATTTTCGGGGCCACGCGAGGGTACAATGAGCAGTTCTTC
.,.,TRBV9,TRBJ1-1,CASSSGRMNTEAFF,TGTGCCAGCAGTTCGGGACGTATGAACACTGAAGCTTTCTTT
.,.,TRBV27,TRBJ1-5,CASGSSVANQPQHF,TGTGCCAGCGGATCCTCGGTCGCCAATCAGCCCCAGCATTTT
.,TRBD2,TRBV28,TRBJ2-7,CASSTWDYLTSGYEQYF,TGTGCCAGCAGTACTTGGGACTATTTAACTAGTGGCTACGAGCAGTACTTC
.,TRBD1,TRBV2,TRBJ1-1,CASIWTGPNTEAFF,TGTGCCAGCATCTGGACAGGGCCGAACACTGAAGCTTTCTTT
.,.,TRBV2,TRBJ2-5,CASSSSQETQYF,TGTGCCAGCAGTAGCAGCCAAGAGACCCAGTACTTC
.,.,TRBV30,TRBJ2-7,CAWKDSRNFPPYEQYF,TGTGCCTGGAAGGACTCCCGGAATTTTCCACCTTACGAGCAGTACTTC
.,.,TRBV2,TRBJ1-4,CASSEEWGSVLFF,TGTGCCAGCAGTGAAGAGTGGGGGTCGGTCCTGTTTTTT
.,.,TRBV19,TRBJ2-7,CASSINSVNEQYF,TGTGCCAGTAGTATAAACAGCGTCAACGAGCAGTACTTC
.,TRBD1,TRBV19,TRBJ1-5,CASSTDRAEQPQHF,TGTGCCAGTAGTACGGACAGGGCCGAACAGCCCCAGCATTTT
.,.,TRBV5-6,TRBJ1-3,CASSSNPGTSGNTIYF,TGTGCCAGCAGCTCCAATCCAGGGACCTCTGGAAACACCATATATTTT
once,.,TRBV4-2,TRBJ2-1,CASQREDTTSSYNEQFF,TGTGCCAGCCAAAGGGAGGACACTACAAGCTCCTACAATGAGCAGTTCTTC
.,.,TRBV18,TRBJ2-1,CASSPREGNEQFF,TGTGCCAGCTCGCCTAGAGAGGGAAATGAGCAGTTCTTC
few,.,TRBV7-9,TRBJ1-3,CASSLAVGAAGNTIYF,TGTGCCAGCAGCTTAGCGGTAGGGGCGGCTGGAAACACCATATATTTT
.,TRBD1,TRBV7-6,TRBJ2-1,CASSLETRTGPTYNEQFF,TGTGCCAGCAGCTTAGAAACGAGGACAGGGCCTACCTACAATGAGCAGTTCTTC
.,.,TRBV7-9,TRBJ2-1,CASSPGRNEQFF,TGTGCCAGCAGCCCAGGACGTAATGAGCAGTTCTTC
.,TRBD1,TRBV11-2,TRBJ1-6,CASRRPGQDNSPLHF,TGTGCCAGCAGACGCCCCGGACAGGATAATTCACCCCTCCACTTT
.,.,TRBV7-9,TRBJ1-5,CASITKTSRISNQPQHF,TGTGCCAGCATCACCAAAACTTCAAGGATTAGCAATCAGCCCCAGCATTTT
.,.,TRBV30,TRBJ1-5,CAWSPGHDNQPQHF,TGTGCCTGGAGTCCGGGACATGACAATCAGCCCCAGCATTTT
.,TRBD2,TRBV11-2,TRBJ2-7,CASSSPDGGGIEQYF,TGTGCCAGCAGCTCCCCGGATGGGGGAGGGATCGAGCAGTACTTC
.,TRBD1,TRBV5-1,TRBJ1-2,CASSLGPDRPNYGYTF,TGCGCCAGCAGCTTGGGCCCGGACAGGCCCAACTATGGCTACACCTTC
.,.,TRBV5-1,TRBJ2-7,CASSLDSPYEQYF,TGCGCCAGCAGCTTGGACAGCCCCTACGAGCAGTACTTC
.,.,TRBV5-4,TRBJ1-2,CASSLAGPGEGYTF,TGTGCCAGCAGCTTGGCTGGCCCCGGGGAAGGCTACACCTTC
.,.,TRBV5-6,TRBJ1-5,CASSSGVTNQPQHF,TGTGCCAGCAGCTCGGGGGTTACCAATCAGCCCCAGCATTTT
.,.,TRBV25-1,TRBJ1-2,CASSQTGHYGYTF,TGTGCCAGCAGTCAGACAGGCCACTATGGCTACACCTTC
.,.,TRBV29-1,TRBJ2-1,CSAGVIARSNEQFF,TGCAGCGCTGGGGTTATAGCGCGGAGCAATGAGCAGTTCTTC
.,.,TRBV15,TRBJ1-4,CATSRTGRPLGEKLFF,TGTGCCACCAGCAGAACGGGGAGGCCCCTAGGGGAAAAACTGTTTTTT
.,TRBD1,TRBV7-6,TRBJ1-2,CASSLGQGPNYGYTF,TGTGCCAGCAGCTTAGGACAGGGTCCCAACTATGGCTACACCTTC
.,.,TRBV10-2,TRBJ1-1,CASSEAGLNTEAFF,TGCGCCAGCAGTGAGGCAGGGCTGAACACTGAAGCTTTCTTT
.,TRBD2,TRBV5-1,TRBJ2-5,CASSTSGSRGETQYF,TGCGCCAGCAGCACTAGCGGGAGTAGGGGAGAGACCCAGTACTTC